A selection of T cell receptor beta chains follows, all from one sample in a study of cytomegalovirus exposure and HLA in healthy donors. Generated by immunoSEQ multiplex PCR, the TCRdb table keeps only in-frame clones and is missing some. The sample has around 120,000 clones; approximately 76% are singletons. The specimen sequenced was PBMCs. The receptors were gathered from a man in his forties or fifties in good health and CMV-seropositive. The CDR3 runs from the conserved cysteine through the conserved F or W. The D gene is left open where the match is weak. Expanded clones are given a class, and other clones once, few, many or no size at all.

d_gene	abundance	v_gene	j_gene	CDR3aa	CDR3nt
TRBD1	NA	TRBV28	TRBJ1-2	CASSLGQGLGYTF	TGTGCCAGCAGTCTGGGACAGGGCCTGGGCTACACCTTC
NA	NA	TRBV27	TRBJ1-2	CASSLQGRANYGYTF	TGTGCCAGCAGTTTACAGGGGCGAGCTAACTATGGCTACACCTTC
TRBD1	NA	TRBV9	TRBJ1-2	CASSVDHAGGYGYTF	TGTGCCAGCAGCGTAGATCACGCAGGGGGCTATGGCTACACCTTC
TRBD2	NA	TRBV5-1	TRBJ2-1	CASSLLAGDLSEQFF	TGCGCCAGCAGCTTACTAGCGGGGGATCTTAGTGAGCAGTTCTTC
TRBD2	once	TRBV7-2	TRBJ2-5	CASSSATKGRGGWETQYF	TGTGCCAGCAGCTCCGCCACTAAGGGGCGGGGGGGCTGGGAGACCCAGTACTTC
NA	few	TRBV2	TRBJ2-5	CASISTGETQYF	TGTGCCAGCATCTCTACGGGAGAGACCCAGTACTTC
NA	few	TRBV7-9	TRBJ1-1	CASSPKVGRGGDTEAFF	TGTGCCAGCAGCCCAAAGGTAGGACGGGGAGGCGACACTGAAGCTTTCTTT
NA	NA	TRBV29-1	TRBJ2-1	CSVGWALPDEQFF	TGCAGCGTTGGATGGGCGCTGCCCGATGAGCAGTTCTTC
NA	NA	TRBV18	TRBJ2-7	CASSPVPTSYEQYF	TGTGCCAGCTCACCAGTGCCAACTTCCTACGAGCAGTACTTC
TRBD2	NA	TRBV12-5	TRBJ2-5	CASAVGAGGNEETQYF	TGTGCTAGTGCCGTGGGGGCGGGGGGAAACGAAGAGACCCAGTACTTC
NA	few	TRBV27	TRBJ2-1	CASTRRDEQFF	TGTGCCAGCACCCGGAGGGATGAGCAGTTCTTC
TRBD1	NA	TRBV10-3	TRBJ1-1	CAISVGAGGTEAFF	TGTGCCATCAGTGTCGGGGCAGGGGGAACTGAAGCTTTCTTT
TRBD1	NA	TRBV28	TRBJ1-4	CASTQGATEEKLFF	TGTGCCAGCACACAGGGGGCTACGGAAGAAAAACTGTTTTTT
TRBD1	NA	TRBV5-1	TRBJ2-7	CASSARTGIGYEQYF	TGCGCCAGCAGCGCGCGGACAGGGATAGGGTACGAGCAGTACTTC
NA	few	TRBV4-1	TRBJ1-3	CASSQAGPSDTIYF	TGCGCCAGCAGCCAGGCAGGGCCCTCGGACACCATATATTTT
TRBD2	NA	TRBV5-1	TRBJ2-3	CASSSGLAGLTDTQYF	TGCGCCAGCAGCTCGGGACTAGCGGGGCTCACAGATACGCAGTATTTT
NA	NA	TRBV11-2	TRBJ1-2	CASSLRLSSYGYTF	TGTGCCAGCAGCTTGCGGTTATCTAGCTATGGCTACACCTTC
TRBD2	NA	TRBV18	TRBJ2-1	CASSPLRSGRATSSYNEQFF	TGTGCCAGCTCACCACTTCGCAGCGGGAGGGCTACCAGCTCCTACAATGAGCAGTTCTTC
NA	few	TRBV4-3	TRBJ2-6	CASSQEWNRAGGANVLTF	TGCGCCAGCAGCCAAGAGTGGAACAGGGCGGGTGGGGCCAACGTCCTGACTTTC
TRBD1	NA	TRBV2	TRBJ1-6	CASSQQGAQGSPLHF	TGTGCCAGCAGTCAACAGGGGGCGCAAGGTTCACCCCTCCACTTT
NA	NA	TRBV15	TRBJ2-7	CATSRASRGAYEQYF	TGTGCCACCAGCAGAGCCAGCAGGGGGGCCTACGAGCAGTACTTC
NA	NA	TRBV10-2	TRBJ1-1	CASSGQWGTEAFF	TGCGCCAGCAGTGGACAGTGGGGCACTGAAGCTTTCTTT
TRBD1	NA	TRBV7-9	TRBJ2-7	CSSSGRAGGGTGLPAEQYF	TGTTCCAGCAGCGGTCGCGCTGGGGGGGGGACAGGGCTTCCAGCCGAGCAGTACTTC
TRBD2	NA	TRBV5-1	TRBJ2-3	CASSPGGLAERTQYF	TGCGCCAGCAGCCCGGGGGGACTAGCAGAGCGGACGCAGTATTTT
TRBD1	NA	TRBV18	TRBJ1-5	CASSPSRGVNQPQHF	TGTGCCAGCTCACCAAGCAGGGGGGTCAATCAGCCCCAGCATTTT
TRBD2	few	TRBV25-1	TRBJ2-7	CASSDPAGRGDEQYF	TGTGCCAGCAGTGACCCCGCGGGGAGGGGCGACGAGCAGTACTTC
NA	few	TRBV5-1	TRBJ1-3	CASSLETGTGNTIYF	TGCGCCAGCAGCTTGGAGACAGGAACTGGAAACACCATATATTTT
TRBD1	few	TRBV9	TRBJ2-2	CASSVKGQVVTGELFF	TGTGCCAGCAGCGTAAAGGGACAGGTCGTTACCGGGGAGCTGTTTTTT
NA	NA	TRBV27	TRBJ2-7	CASRAATLESYEQYF	TGTGCCAGCAGGGCAGCCACGCTGGAGAGCTACGAGCAGTACTTC
TRBD1	NA	TRBV18	TRBJ1-5	CASSRGQAIYSNQPQHF	TGTGCCAGCTCACGGGGACAGGCGATTTATAGCAATCAGCCCCAGCATTTT
TRBD2	NA	TRBV19	TRBJ2-2	CASSPTSGIRSGELFF	TGTGCCAGTAGTCCTACTAGCGGGATAAGGAGCGGGGAGCTGTTTTTT
NA	NA	TRBV11-1	TRBJ2-7	CASSLESSYEQYF	TGTGCCAGCAGCTTGGAGTCCTCCTACGAGCAGTACTTC
TRBD1	NA	TRBV19	TRBJ2-1	CASSVGQGAYNEQFF	TGTGCCAGTAGTGTAGGACAGGGGGCCTACAATGAGCAGTTCTTC
TRBD2	few	TRBV15	TRBJ2-5	CATSRDRSGGAETQYF	TGTGCCACCAGCAGAGATCGTAGCGGGGGGGCAGAGACCCAGTACTTC
TRBD1	NA	TRBV23-1	TRBJ1-2	CASSRGTDRGAEKEIYGYTF	TGCGCCAGCAGTCGGGGGACAGACAGAGGGGCCGAAAAAGAAATCTATGGCTACACCTTC
NA	few	TRBV18	TRBJ2-7	CASSPPGGNSYEQYF	TGTGCCAGCTCACCACCCGGGGGAAACTCCTACGAGCAGTACTTC
TRBD2	NA	TRBV5-4	TRBJ2-1	CASSSTSGGRNEQFF	TGTGCCAGCAGCTCTACTAGCGGGGGGCGAAATGAGCAGTTCTTC
NA	NA	TRBV29-1	TRBJ2-3	CSVDLGADTQYF	TGCAGCGTTGACTTGGGCGCTGATACGCAGTATTTT
TRBD1	NA	TRBV5-6	TRBJ2-7	CASTGTGGFYEQYF	TGTGCCAGCACTGGGACAGGGGGTTTCTACGAGCAGTACTTC
TRBD1	few	TRBV2	TRBJ2-7	CASSPGTAAGYEQYF	TGTGCCAGCAGCCCGGGGACAGCCGCCGGGTACGAGCAGTACTTC
TRBD2	NA	TRBV6-7	TRBJ2-5	CASTGGRRQETQYF	TGTGCCAGCACGGGCGGGAGGAGACAAGAGACCCAGTACTTC
TRBD1	NA	TRBV7-8	TRBJ2-1	CASSPLLSTGGDEQFF	TGTGCCAGCAGCCCCCTATTAAGCACAGGGGGCGATGAGCAGTTCTTC
TRBD1	NA	TRBV11-2	TRBJ2-7	CASSRWDRGNYEQYF	TGTGCCAGCAGCCGTTGGGACAGGGGCAACTACGAGCAGTACTTC
NA	NA	TRBV19	TRBJ2-3	CASSTLAADTQYF	TGTGCCAGTAGTACCTTAGCAGCAGATACGCAGTATTTT
NA	NA	TRBV29-1	TRBJ2-7	CSVGSSYEQYF	TGCAGCGTTGGGAGCTCCTACGAGCAGTACTTC
TRBD2	NA	TRBV5-4	TRBJ2-3	CASSSPTSGGSTDTQYF	TGTGCCAGCAGCTCCCCGACTAGCGGGGGGAGCACAGATACGCAGTATTTT
NA	NA	TRBV2	TRBJ1-2	CASNYRVGGYTF	TGTGCCAGCAACTACAGGGTCGGTGGCTACACCTTC
NA	NA	TRBV11-2	TRBJ2-3	CASSQIPGVGTDTQYF	TGTGCCAGCAGCCAAATACCCGGGGTCGGCACAGATACGCAGTATTTT
NA	NA	TRBV19	TRBJ1-5	CASTKGISNQPQHF	TGTGCCAGTACCAAGGGGATTAGCAATCAGCCCCAGCATTTT
TRBD1	NA	TRBV11-3	TRBJ2-1	CASSLIQGSYNEQFF	TGTGCCAGCAGCTTAATACAGGGGTCCTACAATGAGCAGTTCTTC
NA	NA	TRBV7-8	TRBJ2-1	CASSLGRFHNEQFF	TGTGCCAGCAGCTTAGGTCGGTTTCACAATGAGCAGTTCTTC
TRBD1	NA	TRBV6-1	TRBJ2-7	CASSSGTGITYEQYF	TGTGCCAGCAGCTCAGGGACAGGGATCACCTACGAGCAGTACTTC
TRBD2	NA	TRBV7-9	TRBJ2-3	CASNTAGRITDTQYF	TGTGCCAGCAACACAGCGGGGCGGATCACAGATACGCAGTATTTT
NA	once	TRBV5-6	TRBJ1-1	CASSWGEDLFFTEAFF	TGTGCCAGCAGCTGGGGAGAGGACCTCTTTTTCACTGAAGCTTTCTTT
NA	NA	TRBV27	TRBJ2-1	CASSLYGGSNNEQFF	TGTGCCAGCAGTTTATATGGGGGGAGCAACAATGAGCAGTTCTTC
NA	NA	TRBV6-5	TRBJ1-1	CASRPTESYTEAFF	TGTGCCAGCAGACCGACAGAGAGCTACACTGAAGCTTTCTTT
TRBD2	NA	TRBV5-5	TRBJ2-1	CASSLTAGGSYNEQFF	TGTGCCAGCAGCTTGACAGCGGGAGGCTCCTACAATGAGCAGTTCTTC
NA	once	TRBV27	TRBJ1-1	CASGTGSGQGRTEAFF	TGTGCCAGCGGAACTGGCTCAGGGCAGGGTCGCACTGAAGCTTTCTTT
TRBD1	NA	TRBV10-2	TRBJ1-4	CASSETRGVNEKLFF	TGCGCCAGCAGCGAAACCAGGGGGGTTAATGAAAAACTGTTTTTT